This T cell receptor (beta chain) is drawn from a study of coeliac disease. Overall study context: Refractory type I patients had no gluten-free diet response for over 12 months.

Cells were frozen in aliquots of roughly 530,000, and one aliquot per fraction was sequenced. Trimming took 2 bases from V and 4 from J; bases not matched to a gene: 6. Germline lookup yields CDR1 SGHDT and CDR2 YYEEEE. The CDR3 spans 16 residues. Using immunoSEQ multiplex PCR, the repertoire was profiled, and TCRdb retains in-frame clones only, with some absent. The sample lists about 8,700 clones, roughly 67% seen once, with 20% in the top ten. This receptor was obtained from a woman aged 60-75 years with celiac disease. J is TRBJ2-1 and V is TRBV5-6; 10 nucleotides match TRBD2. The material sequenced was lamina propria lymphocytes from the gut. CDR3 amino acids: CASSLERGGSYNEQFF. The CDR3 region has the DNA TGTGCCAGCAGCTTAGAGCGGGGGGGCTCATACAATGAGCAGTTCTTC.